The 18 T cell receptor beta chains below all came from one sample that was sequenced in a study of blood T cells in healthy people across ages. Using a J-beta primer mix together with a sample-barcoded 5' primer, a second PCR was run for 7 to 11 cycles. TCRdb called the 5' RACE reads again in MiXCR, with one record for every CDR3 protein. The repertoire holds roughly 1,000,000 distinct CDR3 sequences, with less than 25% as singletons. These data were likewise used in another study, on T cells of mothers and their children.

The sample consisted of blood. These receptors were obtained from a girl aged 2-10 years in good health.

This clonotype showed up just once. The CDR3 sequence: CASSFSAGGNTEAFF. The CDR3 region has the DNA TGTGCCAGCAGCTTTTCGGCAGGGGGGAACACTGAAGCTTTCTTT. This chain connects TRBV11-3 to TRBJ1-1; 7 bases are shared with TRBD1. The V and J ends lost 3 bases and 1 base, in that order; junction bases with no gene match: 5. This CDR3 is 15 amino acids long. Germline V lookup: CDR1 SGHNT, CDR2 YENEEA.

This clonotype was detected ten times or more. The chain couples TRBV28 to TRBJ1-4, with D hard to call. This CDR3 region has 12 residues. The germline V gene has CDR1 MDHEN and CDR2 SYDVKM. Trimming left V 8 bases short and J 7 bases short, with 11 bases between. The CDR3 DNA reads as TGTGCCAGCTCACTCACCGGTGAAAAACTGTTTTTT. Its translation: CASSLTGEKLFF. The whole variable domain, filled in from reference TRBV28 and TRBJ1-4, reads DVKVTQSSRYLVKRTGEKVFLECVQDMDHENMFWYRQDPGLGLRLIYFSYDVKMKEKGDIPEGYSVSREKKERFSLILESASTNQTSMYLCASSLTGEKLFFGSGTQLSVL.

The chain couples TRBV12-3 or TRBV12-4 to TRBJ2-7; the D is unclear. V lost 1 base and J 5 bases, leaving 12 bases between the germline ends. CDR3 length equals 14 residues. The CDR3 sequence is CASSLDSGPHEQYF. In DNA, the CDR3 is TGTGCCAGCAGTTTAGATTCCGGTCCCCACGAGCAGTACTTC.

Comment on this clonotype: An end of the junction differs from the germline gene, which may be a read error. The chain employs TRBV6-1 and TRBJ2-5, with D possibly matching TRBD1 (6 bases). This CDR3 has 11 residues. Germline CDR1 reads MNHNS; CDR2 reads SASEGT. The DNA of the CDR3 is TGTGCCAGCAGTGAAACCGGGGACAATTTCTTC. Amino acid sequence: CASSETGDNFF.

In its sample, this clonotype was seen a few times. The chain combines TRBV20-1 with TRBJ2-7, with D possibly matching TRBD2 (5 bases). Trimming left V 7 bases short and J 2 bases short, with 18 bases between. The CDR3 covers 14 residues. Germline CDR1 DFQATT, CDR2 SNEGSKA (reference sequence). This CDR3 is CSVLRDMSPYEQYF. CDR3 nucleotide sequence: TGCAGTGTCCTCCGGGATATGTCCCCCTACGAGCAGTACTTC.

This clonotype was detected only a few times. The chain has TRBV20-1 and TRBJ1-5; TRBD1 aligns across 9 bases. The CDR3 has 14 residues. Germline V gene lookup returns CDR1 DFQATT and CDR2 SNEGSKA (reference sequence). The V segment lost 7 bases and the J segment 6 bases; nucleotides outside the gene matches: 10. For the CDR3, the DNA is TGCAGTGTTTCCTCGGACAGGGGTTTTCAGCCCCAGCATTTT. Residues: CSVSSDRGFQPQHF.

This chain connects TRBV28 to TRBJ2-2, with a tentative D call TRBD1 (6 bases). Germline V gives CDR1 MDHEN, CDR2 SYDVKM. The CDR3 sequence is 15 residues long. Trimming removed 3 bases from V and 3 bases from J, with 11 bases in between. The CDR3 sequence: CASSFRQGYTGELFF. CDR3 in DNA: TGTGCCAGCAGTTTCCGGCAGGGGTACACCGGGGAGCTGTTTTTT. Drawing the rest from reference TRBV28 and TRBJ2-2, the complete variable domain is DVKVTQSSRYLVKRTGEKVFLECVQDMDHENMFWYRQDPGLGLRLIYFSYDVKMKEKGDIPEGYSVSREKKERFSLILESASTNQTSMYLCASSFRQGYTGELFFGEGSRLTVL.

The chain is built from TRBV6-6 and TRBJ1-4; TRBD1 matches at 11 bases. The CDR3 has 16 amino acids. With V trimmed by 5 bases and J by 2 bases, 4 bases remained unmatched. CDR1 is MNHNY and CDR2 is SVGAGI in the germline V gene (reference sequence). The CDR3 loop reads CASSPGQGATNEKLFF. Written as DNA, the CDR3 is TGTGCCAGCAGTCCCGGACAGGGGGCGACTAATGAAAAACTGTTTTTT.

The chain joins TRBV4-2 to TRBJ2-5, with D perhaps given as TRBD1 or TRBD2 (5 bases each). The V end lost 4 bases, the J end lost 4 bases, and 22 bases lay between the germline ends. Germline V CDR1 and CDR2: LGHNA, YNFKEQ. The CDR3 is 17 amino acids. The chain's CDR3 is CASSPGRDPRGGETQYF. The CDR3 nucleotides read TGTGCCAGCAGCCCTGGAAGGGACCCTAGAGGTGGAGAGACCCAGTACTTC.

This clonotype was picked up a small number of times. The CDR3 sequence: CASSYDSPAYEQYF. The CDR3 coding sequence is TGTGCCAGCAGTTACGACAGCCCGGCCTACGAGCAGTACTTC. This chain joins TRBV6-6 and TRBJ2-7; possibly TRBD1 for D (5 bases). The V end was cut by 2 bases, the J end by 2 bases, with 10 bases between. The CDR3 is 14 amino acids. Germline CDR1 is MNHNY and CDR2 is SVGAGI (reference sequence).

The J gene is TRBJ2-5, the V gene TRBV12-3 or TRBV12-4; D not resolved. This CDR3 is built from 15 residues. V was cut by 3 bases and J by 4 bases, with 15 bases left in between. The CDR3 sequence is CASSLEWLVGETQYF. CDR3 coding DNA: TGTGCCAGCAGTTTGGAGTGGCTGGTGGGAGAGACCCAGTACTTC.

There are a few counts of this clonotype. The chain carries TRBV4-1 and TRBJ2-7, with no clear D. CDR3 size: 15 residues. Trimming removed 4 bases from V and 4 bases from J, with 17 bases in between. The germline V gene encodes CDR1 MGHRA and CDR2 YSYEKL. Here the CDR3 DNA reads TGCGCCAGCAGCCCCCGAGAACTCTTGGGTTACGAGCAGTACTTC. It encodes CASSPRELLGYEQYF.

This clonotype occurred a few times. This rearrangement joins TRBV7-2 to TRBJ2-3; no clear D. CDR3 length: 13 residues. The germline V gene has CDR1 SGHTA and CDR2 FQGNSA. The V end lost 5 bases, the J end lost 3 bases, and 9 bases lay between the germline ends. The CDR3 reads CASSGAWTDTQYF. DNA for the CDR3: TGTGCCAGCAGCGGAGCGTGGACAGATACGCAGTATTTT.

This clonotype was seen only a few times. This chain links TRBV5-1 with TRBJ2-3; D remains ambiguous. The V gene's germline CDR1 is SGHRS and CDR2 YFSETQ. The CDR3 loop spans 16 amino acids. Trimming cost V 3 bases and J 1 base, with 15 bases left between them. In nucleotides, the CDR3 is TGCGCCAGCAGCTCGAAAGGTAGCAGCCGCACAGATACGCAGTATTTT. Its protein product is CASSSKGSSRTDTQYF.

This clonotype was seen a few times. CDR3 sequence: CASSEPQGIDTQYF. CDR3 coding DNA: TGTGCCAGCAGTGAACCACAGGGAATAGATACGCAGTATTTT. The rearrangement links TRBV6-2 or TRBV6-3 to TRBJ2-3; D is possibly TRBD1 (6 bases). The V and J ends lost 5 bases and 5 bases respectively, with 14 bases between them. This CDR3 contains 14 residues. Germline V CDR1 and CDR2: MNHEY, SVGEGT.

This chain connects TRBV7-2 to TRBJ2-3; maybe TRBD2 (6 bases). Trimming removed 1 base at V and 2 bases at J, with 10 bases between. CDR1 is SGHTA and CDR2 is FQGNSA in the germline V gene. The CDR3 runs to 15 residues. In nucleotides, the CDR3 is TGTGCCAGCAGCTTAGGGACTATAACCACAGATACGCAGTATTTT. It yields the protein CASSLGTITTDTQYF.

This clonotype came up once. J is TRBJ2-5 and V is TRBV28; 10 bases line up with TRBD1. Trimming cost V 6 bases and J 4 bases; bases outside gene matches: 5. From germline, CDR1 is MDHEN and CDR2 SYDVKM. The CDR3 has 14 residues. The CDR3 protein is CASRGQGPGETQYF. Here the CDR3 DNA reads TGTGCCAGCAGGGGACAGGGGCCGGGAGAGACCCAGTACTTC.

The CDR3: CASNTLSSYNEQFF. CDR3 nucleotides: TGTGCCAGCAATACGCTCAGCTCCTACAATGAGCAGTTCTTC. The chain couples TRBV28 to TRBJ2-1; D unresolved. This CDR3 has 14 amino acids. CDR1 is MDHEN and CDR2 is SYDVKM in the germline V gene. Trimming cost V 7 bases and J 0 bases, with 10 bases left between them.